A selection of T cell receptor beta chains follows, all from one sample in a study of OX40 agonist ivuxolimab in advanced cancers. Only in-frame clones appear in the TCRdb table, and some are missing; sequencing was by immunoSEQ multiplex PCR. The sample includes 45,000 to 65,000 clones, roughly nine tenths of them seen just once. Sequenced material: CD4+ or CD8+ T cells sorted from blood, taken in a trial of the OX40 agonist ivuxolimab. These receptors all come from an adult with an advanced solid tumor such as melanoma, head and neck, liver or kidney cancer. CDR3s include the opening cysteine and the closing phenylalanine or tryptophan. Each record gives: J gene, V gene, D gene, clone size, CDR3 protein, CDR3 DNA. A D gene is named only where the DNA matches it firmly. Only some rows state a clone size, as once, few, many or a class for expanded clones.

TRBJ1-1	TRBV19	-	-	CASSTGLAATEAFF	TGTGCCAGTAGCACGGGACTTGCGGCCACTGAAGCTTTCTTT
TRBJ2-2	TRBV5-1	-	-	CASSLVQGSLTGELFF	TGCGCCAGCAGCTTGGTCCAGGGTTCGCTGACCGGGGAGCTGTTTTTT
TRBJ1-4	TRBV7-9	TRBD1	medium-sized	CASSLRSGTGHEKLFF	TGTGCCAGCAGCTTAAGGAGCGGGACAGGGCATGAAAAACTGTTTTTT
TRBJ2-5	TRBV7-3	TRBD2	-	CASSLGASGRGETQYF	TGTGCCAGCAGCTTAGGGGCTAGCGGGAGGGGAGAGACCCAGTACTTC
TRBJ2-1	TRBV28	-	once	CASSSPTGFNEQFF	TGTGCCAGCAGTTCCCCAACAGGGTTCAATGAGCAGTTCTTC
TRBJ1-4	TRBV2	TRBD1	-	CASTWTGGDEKLFF	TGTGCCAGCACTTGGACAGGGGGGGATGAAAAACTGTTTTTT
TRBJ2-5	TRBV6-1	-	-	CASTRTAFQETQYF	TGTGCCAGCACACGGACAGCGTTTCAAGAGACCCAGTACTTC
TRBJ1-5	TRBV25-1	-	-	CASSERTDNNQPQHF	TGTGCCAGCAGTGAAAGGACAGACAACAATCAGCCCCAGCATTTT
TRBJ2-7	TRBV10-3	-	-	CAISDRVSYEQYF	TGTGCCATCAGTGACAGGGTCTCCTACGAGCAGTACTTC
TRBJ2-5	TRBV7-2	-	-	CASSSPETQYF	TGTGCCAGCAGCTCCCCCGAGACCCAGTACTTC
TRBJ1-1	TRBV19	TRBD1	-	CASSQYRGINTEAFF	TGTGCCAGTAGCCAATACAGGGGAATAAACACTGAAGCTTTCTTT
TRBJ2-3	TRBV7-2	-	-	CASSLMGADTQYF	TGTGCCAGCAGCTTAATGGGAGCAGATACGCAGTATTTT
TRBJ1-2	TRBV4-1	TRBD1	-	CASSPYGTGGDGYTF	TGCGCCAGCAGCCCCTACGGGACAGGGGGCGATGGCTACACCTTC
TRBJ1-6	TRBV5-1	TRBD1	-	CASSLGQADNSPLHF	TGCGCCAGCAGCCTCGGACAGGCTGATAATTCACCCCTCCACTTT
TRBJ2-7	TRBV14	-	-	CASSQLAGDDEQYF	TGTGCCAGCAGCCAGTTGGCAGGGGACGACGAGCAGTACTTC
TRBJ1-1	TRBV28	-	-	CASSFRGRAMNTEAFF	TGTGCCAGCAGTTTTCGGGGGAGAGCTATGAACACTGAAGCTTTCTTT
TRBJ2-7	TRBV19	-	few	CASSSGQSYEQYF	TGTGCCAGTAGTTCCGGACAGTCCTACGAGCAGTACTTC
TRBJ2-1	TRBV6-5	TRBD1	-	CASSFNRGEQFF	TGTGCCAGCAGTTTCAACAGGGGAGAGCAGTTCTTC
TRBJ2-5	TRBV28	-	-	CASSASGLLQETQYF	TGTGCCAGCAGCGCCTCTGGACTTCTACAAGAGACCCAGTACTTC
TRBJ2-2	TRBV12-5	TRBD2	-	CASGFPGPGRKTSGNTGELFF	TGTGCTAGTGGTTTCCCAGGGCCGGGACGGAAGACTAGCGGGAACACCGGGGAGCTGTTTTTT
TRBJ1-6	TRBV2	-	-	CASIVGGNSPLHF	TGTGCCAGCATAGTAGGGGGTAATTCACCCCTCCACTTT
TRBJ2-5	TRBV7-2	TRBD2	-	CASSLGPSGGQETQYF	TGTGCCAGCAGCTTAGGCCCTAGCGGGGGGCAAGAGACCCAGTACTTC
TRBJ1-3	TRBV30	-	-	CAWSVGTDSGNTIYF	TGTGCCTGGAGTGTTGGAACTGACTCTGGAAACACCATATATTTT
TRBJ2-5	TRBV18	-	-	CASSPRTGSQETQYF	TGTGCCAGCTCACCACGAACAGGGTCCCAAGAGACCCAGTACTTC
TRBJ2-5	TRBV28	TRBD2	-	CASSLVGLAAQETQYF	TGTGCCAGCAGTTTGGTGGGACTAGCGGCCCAAGAGACCCAGTACTTC
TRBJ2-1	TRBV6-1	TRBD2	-	CASSAGTSGRGMFF	TGTGCCAGCAGTGCGGGGACTAGCGGGAGGGGAATGTTCTTC
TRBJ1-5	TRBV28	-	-	CASSGDQPQHF	TGTGCCAGCAGCGGGGATCAGCCCCAGCATTTT
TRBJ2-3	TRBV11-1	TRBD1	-	CASSWGQGAIPSTDTQYF	TGTGCCAGCAGCTGGGGACAGGGCGCTATTCCTAGCACAGATACGCAGTATTTT
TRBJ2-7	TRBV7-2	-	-	CASSTLVGGGYEQYF	TGTGCCAGCAGCACCCTCGTGGGGGGCGGCTACGAGCAGTACTTC
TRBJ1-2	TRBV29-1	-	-	CSVEDREGTLAYGYTF	TGCAGCGTTGAAGATCGGGAGGGGACTCTTGCATATGGCTACACCTTC
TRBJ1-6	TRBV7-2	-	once	CASSSVYNSPLHF	TGTGCCAGCAGCTCGGTTTATAATTCACCCCTCCACTTT
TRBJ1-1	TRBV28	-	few	CASSSSAGRQAFF	TGTGCCAGCAGTTCCTCGGCGGGCAGACAAGCTTTCTTT
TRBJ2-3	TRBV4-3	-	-	CASSQDRGALTDTQYF	TGCGCCAGCAGCCAAGATCGGGGGGCCCTCACAGATACGCAGTATTTT
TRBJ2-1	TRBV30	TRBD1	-	CAWSVTGAPSEQFF	TGTGCCTGGAGTGTAACAGGGGCCCCGAGCGAGCAGTTCTTC
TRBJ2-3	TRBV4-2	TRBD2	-	CASSQRIAGEQDTQYF	TGTGCCAGCAGCCAACGAATAGCGGGGGAGCAAGATACGCAGTATTTT
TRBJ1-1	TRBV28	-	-	CASSFPAGGTEAFF	TGTGCCAGCAGTTTTCCCGCCGGGGGCACTGAAGCTTTCTTT
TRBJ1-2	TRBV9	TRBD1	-	CASSTDRGLLGGYTF	TGTGCCAGCAGCACAGACAGGGGGCTCTTGGGCGGCTACACCTTC
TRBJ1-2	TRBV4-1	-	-	CASSQDVGGQLYGYTF	TGCGCCAGCAGCCAAGATGTAGGGGGACAACTTTATGGCTACACCTTC
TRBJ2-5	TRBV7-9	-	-	CASSSEAETQYF	TGTGCCAGCAGTTCAGAGGCGGAGACCCAGTACTTC
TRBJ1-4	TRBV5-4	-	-	CASSWTMGEKLFF	TGTGCCAGCAGCTGGACGATGGGTGAAAAACTGTTTTTT
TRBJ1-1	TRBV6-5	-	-	CASSYSLGRTDTEAFF	TGTGCCAGCAGTTACTCCTTAGGGAGAACCGACACTGAAGCTTTCTTT
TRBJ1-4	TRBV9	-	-	CASSVGDLGAAGFELFF	TGTGCCAGCAGCGTAGGAGATTTAGGGGCAGCCGGATTCGAACTGTTTTTT
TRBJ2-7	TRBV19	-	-	CASSLDRTYEQYF	TGTGCCAGTAGCCTGGACAGAACCTACGAGCAGTACTTC
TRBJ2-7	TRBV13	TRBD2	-	CASSLRLARYEQYF	TGTGCCAGCAGCTTAAGACTAGCCCGCTACGAGCAGTACTTC
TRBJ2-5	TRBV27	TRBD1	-	CASSSRHRGLQETQYF	TGTGCCAGCAGTTCACGCCACAGGGGGCTACAAGAGACCCAGTACTTC
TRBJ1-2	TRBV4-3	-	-	CASSQRMSYGYTF	TGCGCCAGCAGCCAAAGGATGAGCTATGGCTACACCTTC
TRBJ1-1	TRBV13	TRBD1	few	CASRRTGESTEAFF	TGTGCCAGCAGGCGGACAGGGGAGAGCACTGAAGCTTTCTTT
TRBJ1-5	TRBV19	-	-	CASSPSGQHNQPQHF	TGTGCCAGTAGTCCATCTGGACAGCACAATCAGCCCCAGCATTTT
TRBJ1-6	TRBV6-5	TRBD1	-	CASSQQGSNSPLHF	TGTGCCAGCAGCCAACAGGGGAGTAATTCACCCCTCCACTTT
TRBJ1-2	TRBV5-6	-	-	CASSQDRYGYTF	TGTGCCAGCAGCCAAGACCGATATGGCTACACCTTC
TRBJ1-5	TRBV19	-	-	CASLMTPSSDGNSNQPQHF	TGTGCCAGCCTGATGACCCCGAGCTCGGACGGGAATAGCAATCAGCCCCAGCATTTT
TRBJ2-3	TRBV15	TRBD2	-	CATSRDTGGRAVDTQYF	TGTGCCACCAGCAGAGATACTGGTGGGAGGGCCGTAGATACGCAGTATTTT
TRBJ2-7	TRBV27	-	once	CASTLRNEQYF	TGTGCCAGCACCCTTAGGAACGAGCAGTACTTC
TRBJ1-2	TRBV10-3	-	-	CAISGGRDGYTF	TGTGCCATCAGTGGTGGCAGGGATGGCTACACCTTC
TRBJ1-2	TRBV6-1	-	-	CASSLGTYYGYTF	TGTGCTTCTTCCTTAGGAACTTACTATGGCTACACCTTC